These 13 T cell receptor beta chains were sequenced from one sample in a study of cytomegalovirus exposure and HLA in healthy donors. PCR employed 60 Vbeta and 13 Jbeta primers. The protocol was immunoSEQ multiplex PCR, while the TCRdb copy is restricted to in-frame clones and leaves out a portion. The data hold 150,000 to 180,000 clones, with about 80% observed a single time. The specimen sequenced was PBMCs. The receptors come from a woman in her thirties or forties in good health and CMV-seronegative.

The V gene is TRBV6-1, the J gene TRBJ1-6, with a possible D match to TRBD1 (5 bases). V lost 11 bases to trimming and J lost 1 base, with 12 bases between them. The germline V gene has CDR1 MNHNS and CDR2 SASEGT. The CDR3 extends over 14 amino acids. The CDR3 DNA is TGTGCCTCGGGGGGGAGATCCTATAATTCACCCCTCCACTTT. Translated: CASGGRSYNSPLHF.

V usage is TRBV7-9 and J usage is TRBJ2-7; D perhaps matches TRBD2 (5 bases). The germline V gene has CDR1 SEHNR and CDR2 FQNEAQ (reference sequence). V was pared by 11 bases and J by 1 base, with 15 bases between. This CDR3 contains 13 residues. CDR3 residues: CAGSTGVSYEQYF. In DNA, the CDR3 is TGTGCCGGATCGACCGGGGTTTCCTACGAGCAGTACTTC.

The chain employs TRBV7-9 and TRBJ1-1; D uncertain. The CDR3 is 14 residues long. The V and J ends lost 3 bases and 0 bases respectively, with 8 bases between them. Germline V CDR1 and CDR2: SEHNR, FQNEAQ (reference sequence). The CDR3 region has the DNA TGTGCCAGCAGCTTCCTTTCAGTGAACACTGAAGCTTTCTTT. Its translation is CASSFLSVNTEAFF.

This chain uses TRBV19 with TRBJ2-5; no firm D call. There are 12 residues in the CDR3. The germline V gene has CDR1 LNHDA and CDR2 SQIVND (reference sequence). V was shortened by 3 bases and J by 2 bases, with 4 bases between the two germline ends. The CDR3 sequence: CASSIQQETQYF. The DNA for the CDR3 is TGTGCCAGTAGTATTCAGCAAGAGACCCAGTACTTC. Based on the CDR3 plus reference TRBV19 and TRBJ2-5, the full variable domain is DGGITQSPKYLFRKEGQNVTLSCEQNLNHDAMYWYRQDPGQGLRLIYYSQIVNDFQKGDIAEGYSVSREKKESFPLTVTSAQKNPTAFYLCASSIQQETQYFGPGTRLLVL.

The rearrangement joins TRBV7-2 to TRBJ2-7; maybe TRBD1 (6 bases). With 1 base removed from V and 4 bases from J, the gap between germline ends came to 14 bases. Germline CDR1 and CDR2: SGHTA and FQGNSA. The CDR3 is 15 residues long. DNA of the CDR3: TGTGCCAGCAGCTTAGGCCAGGGGTTCGTTTACGAGCAGTACTTC. Translating gives CASSLGQGFVYEQYF.

The chain combines TRBV19 with TRBJ2-7; the D gene is possibly TRBD1 (6 bases). V dropped 6 bases and J dropped 0 bases, with 18 bases sitting between them. Germline CDR1 and CDR2: LNHDA and SQIVND (reference sequence). The CDR3 sequence is 16 residues long. The CDR3 DNA sequence: TGTGCCAGTAGCACCAGGGGCAGGGCCATCTCCTACGAGCAGTACTTC. This sequence encodes CASSTRGRAISYEQYF.

The chain couples TRBV6-5 to TRBJ2-7; no clear D. The V end was cut by 4 bases, the J end by 9 bases, with 10 bases between. The CDR3 sequence is 11 residues long. The germline gives CDR1 MNHEY, CDR2 SVGAGI. CDR3 in DNA: TGTGCCAGCAGTTCCGTCACACGGCAGTACTTC. Its protein is CASSSVTRQYF.

The V and J genes are TRBV5-1 and TRBJ2-3; TRBD1 might be the D (5 bases). Trimming took 6 bases from V and 6 from J, leaving 17 bases between them. In germline, CDR1 is SGHRS, CDR2 YFSETQ. The CDR3 runs to 14 residues. The CDR3 nucleotides read TGCGCCAGCAATCCAGGGCAGCTTCAGGATACGCAGTATTTT. Translation: CASNPGQLQDTQYF.

J is TRBJ1-5 and V is TRBV19; 10 bases map to TRBD1. CDR1 and CDR2 from the germline V gene are LNHDA and SQIVND (reference sequence). The CDR3 totals 13 residues. J lost 4 bases, V lost 8 bases, and 2 bases had no gene match. This chain's CDR3 is CASQGQGNQPQHF. The CDR3 bases are TGTGCCAGTCAGGGACAGGGGAATCAGCCCCAGCATTTT.

V is TRBV19 and J is TRBJ2-2, with D tentatively TRBD1 (6 bases). CDR3 size: 16 residues. V lost 3 bases and J 3 bases, leaving 14 bases between the germline ends. The germline CDR1 and CDR2 sequences are LNHDA and SQIVND (reference sequence). The CDR3 coding sequence is TGTGCCAGTAGTATTAATCGGGGACAAGACACCGGGGAGCTGTTTTTT. Its protein product is CASSINRGQDTGELFF.

The rearrangement joins TRBV19 to TRBJ1-3; 7 bases align to TRBD1. The CDR3 is made up of 14 amino acids. Trimming at V came to 7 bases and at J to 2 bases, leaving 5 bases not matched to a gene. CDR1 is LNHDA, CDR2 SQIVND, per germline (reference sequence). This chain's CDR3 is CASTRGTAGNTIYF. CDR3 in DNA: TGTGCCAGTACCCGGGGGACAGCTGGAAACACCATATATTTT.

The chain couples TRBV30 to TRBJ1-5; D gene uncertain. Trimming shortened V by 0 bases and J by 6 bases, and 12 bases separated the two germline ends. The germline V gene has CDR1 GTSNPN and CDR2 SVGIG (reference sequence). The CDR3 has 14 residues. Here the CDR3 DNA reads TGTGCCTGGAGTGTAGCGTCCGGAGTTCAGCCCCAGCATTTT. Its translation is CAWSVASGVQPQHF.

The chain has TRBV4-1 and TRBJ2-3; perhaps TRBD1 as D (6 bases). The CDR3 covers 14 residues. V lost 9 bases and J lost 2, with 15 bases in between. Germline values: CDR1 MGHRA, CDR2 YSYEKL. The CDR3 sequence: CASTRTAITDTQYF. CDR3 coding DNA: TGCGCCAGTACCCGGACAGCGATCACAGATACGCAGTATTTT.